This T cell receptor (beta chain) was obtained from a study of shared clonotypes between healthy human individuals. About the research overall: Donors consisted of two women and three men between 18 and 49. Each donor contributed plates that comprised three CD4 naive, three CD4 memory, two CD8 naive and one CD8 memory.

Study-wide results and caveats: The authors expected sequencing depth to affect clonotype sharing among donors.

An approximately 200 ng quantity of DNA, 25,000 to 35,000 T cell genomes, went into the sorted-subset replicate PCRs. Profiling relied on immunoSEQ multiplex PCR, and the TCRdb table lists in-frame clones only, not all of them. The sample holds fewer than 1.4 million clones, about four fifths seen once. A remark on this clone: Its antigen is still unknown.

V lost 3 bases and J lost 9; bases outside the gene matches: 5. Germline assignment: CDR1 SGHVS and CDR2 FQNEAQ. This CDR3 spans 12 amino acids. The sequencing sample was made of memory CD4+ T cells from PBMCs. Subset described: CD45RA-negative fraction. The gene calls are TRBV7-8 and TRBJ2-7; 7 bases agree with TRBD2. The TCR was taken from a man aged 18 to 30 in good health. Some clones in this sample may be carry-over from other donors' samples. The DNA for the CDR3 is TGTGCCAGCAGCTTGGGGAGGGAGGGGCAGTACTTC. This sequence encodes CASSLGREGQYF.